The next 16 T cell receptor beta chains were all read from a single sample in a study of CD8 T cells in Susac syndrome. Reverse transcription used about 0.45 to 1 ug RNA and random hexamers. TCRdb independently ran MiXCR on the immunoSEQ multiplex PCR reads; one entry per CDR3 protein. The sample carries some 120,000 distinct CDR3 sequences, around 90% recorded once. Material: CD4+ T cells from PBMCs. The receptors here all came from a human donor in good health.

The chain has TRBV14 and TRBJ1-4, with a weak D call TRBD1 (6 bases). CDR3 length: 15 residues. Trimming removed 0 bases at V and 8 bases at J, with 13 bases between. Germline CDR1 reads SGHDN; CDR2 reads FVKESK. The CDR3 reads CASSQEYREGEKLFF. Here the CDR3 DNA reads TGTGCCAGCAGCCAAGAATACAGGGAGGGAGAAAAACTGTTTTTT. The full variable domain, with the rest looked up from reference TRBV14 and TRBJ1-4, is EAGVTQFPSHSVIEKGQTVTLRCDPISGHDNLYWYRRVMGKEIKFLLHFVKESKQDESGMPNNRFLAERTGGTYSTLKVQPAELEDSGVYFCASSQEYREGEKLFFGSGTQLSVL.

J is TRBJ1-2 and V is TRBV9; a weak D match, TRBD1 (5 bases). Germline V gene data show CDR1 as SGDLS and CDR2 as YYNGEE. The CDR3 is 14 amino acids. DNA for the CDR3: TGTGCGTCCGGGGACGGAAATTTGAACTATGGCTACACCTTC. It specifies CASGDGNLNYGYTF.

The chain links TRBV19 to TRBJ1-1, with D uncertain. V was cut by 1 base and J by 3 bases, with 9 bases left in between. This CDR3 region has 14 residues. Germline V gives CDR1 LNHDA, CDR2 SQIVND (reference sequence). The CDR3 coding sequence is TGTGCCAGTAGTATAGTTTATGAGTACACTGAAGCTTTCTTT. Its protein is CASSIVYEYTEAFF.

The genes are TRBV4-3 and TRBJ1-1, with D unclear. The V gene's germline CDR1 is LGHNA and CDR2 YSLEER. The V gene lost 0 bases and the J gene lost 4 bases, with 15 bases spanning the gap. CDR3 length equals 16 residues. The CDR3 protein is CASSQDIPSGFTEAFF. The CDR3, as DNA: TGCGCCAGCAGCCAAGATATCCCTTCGGGGTTCACTGAAGCTTTCTTT.

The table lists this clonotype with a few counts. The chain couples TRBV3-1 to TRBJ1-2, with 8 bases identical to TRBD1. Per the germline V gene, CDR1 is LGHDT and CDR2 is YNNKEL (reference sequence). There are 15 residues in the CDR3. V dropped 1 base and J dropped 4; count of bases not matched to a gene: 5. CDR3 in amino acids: CASSQGDRGGYGYTF. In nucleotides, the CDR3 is TGTGCCAGCAGCCAAGGCGACAGGGGCGGCTATGGCTACACCTTC.

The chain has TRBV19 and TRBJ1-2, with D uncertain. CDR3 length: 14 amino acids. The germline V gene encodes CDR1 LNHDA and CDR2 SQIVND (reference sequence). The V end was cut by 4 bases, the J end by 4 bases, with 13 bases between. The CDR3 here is CASSRGNPGYGYTF. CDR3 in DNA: TGTGCCAGTAGTAGAGGGAATCCCGGCTATGGCTACACCTTC.

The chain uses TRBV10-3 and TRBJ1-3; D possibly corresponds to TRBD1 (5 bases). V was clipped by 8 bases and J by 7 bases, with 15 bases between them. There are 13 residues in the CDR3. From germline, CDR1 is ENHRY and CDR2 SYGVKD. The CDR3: CAIGGLEGNTIYF. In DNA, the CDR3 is TGTGCCATCGGGGGACTTGAAGGGAACACCATATATTTT.

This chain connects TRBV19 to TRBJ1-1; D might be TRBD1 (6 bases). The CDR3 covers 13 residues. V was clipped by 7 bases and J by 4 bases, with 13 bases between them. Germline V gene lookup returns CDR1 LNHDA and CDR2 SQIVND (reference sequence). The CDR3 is CASTLQGLTEAFF. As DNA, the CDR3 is TGTGCCAGTACCTTACAGGGCCTCACTGAAGCTTTCTTT.

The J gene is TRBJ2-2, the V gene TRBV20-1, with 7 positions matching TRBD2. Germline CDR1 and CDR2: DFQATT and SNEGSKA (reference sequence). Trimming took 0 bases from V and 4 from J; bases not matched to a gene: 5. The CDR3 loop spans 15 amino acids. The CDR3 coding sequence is TGCAGTGCTAGAGACGCTAGCGGCGGCACCGGGGAGCTGTTTTTT. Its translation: CSARDASGGTGELFF.

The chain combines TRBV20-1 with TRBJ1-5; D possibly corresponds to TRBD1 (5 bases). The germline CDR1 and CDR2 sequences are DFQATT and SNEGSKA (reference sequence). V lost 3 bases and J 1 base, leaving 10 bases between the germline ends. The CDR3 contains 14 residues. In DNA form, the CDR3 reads TGCAGTGCTAGTCAGGGCCCGAGCAATCAGCCCCAGCATTTT. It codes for CSASQGPSNQPQHF.

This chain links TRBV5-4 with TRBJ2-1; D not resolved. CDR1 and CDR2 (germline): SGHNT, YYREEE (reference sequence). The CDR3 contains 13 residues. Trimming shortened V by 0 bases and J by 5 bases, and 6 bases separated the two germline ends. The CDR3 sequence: CASSLAGNNEQFF. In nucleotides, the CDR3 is TGTGCCAGCAGCTTGGCAGGAAACAATGAGCAGTTCTTC.

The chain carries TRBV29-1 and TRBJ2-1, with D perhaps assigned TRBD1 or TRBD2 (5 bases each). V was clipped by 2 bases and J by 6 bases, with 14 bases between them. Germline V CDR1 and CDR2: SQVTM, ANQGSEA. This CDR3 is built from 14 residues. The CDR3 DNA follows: TGCAGCGTTGAACCCCCCGGGGCGCTCAATGAGCAGTTCTTC. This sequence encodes CSVEPPGALNEQFF.

The CDR3 DNA reads as TGTGCCAGCAGTTACACCCTTACAGGGGTTGGCAATCAGCCCCAGCATTTT. Translating gives CASSYTLTGVGNQPQHF. The chain carries TRBV6-2 or TRBV6-3 and TRBJ1-5; TRBD1 matches at 7 bases. This CDR3 has 17 residues. Per germline, CDR1 MNHEY and CDR2 SVGEGT. V gave up 2 bases and J gave up 2 bases; unmatched junction bases: 9.

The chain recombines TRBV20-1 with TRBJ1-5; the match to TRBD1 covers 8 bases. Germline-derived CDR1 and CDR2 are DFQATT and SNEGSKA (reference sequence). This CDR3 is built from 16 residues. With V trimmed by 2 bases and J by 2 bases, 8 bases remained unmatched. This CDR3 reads CSARNPTGAGNQPQHF. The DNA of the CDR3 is TGCAGTGCTAGAAACCCGACAGGGGCTGGCAATCAGCCCCAGCATTTT.

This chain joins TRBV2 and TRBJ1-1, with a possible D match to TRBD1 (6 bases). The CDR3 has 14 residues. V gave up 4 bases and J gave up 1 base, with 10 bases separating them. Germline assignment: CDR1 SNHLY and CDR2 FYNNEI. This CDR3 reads CASSVDRANTEAFF. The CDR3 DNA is TGTGCCAGCAGTGTGGACAGAGCGAACACTGAAGCTTTCTTT.

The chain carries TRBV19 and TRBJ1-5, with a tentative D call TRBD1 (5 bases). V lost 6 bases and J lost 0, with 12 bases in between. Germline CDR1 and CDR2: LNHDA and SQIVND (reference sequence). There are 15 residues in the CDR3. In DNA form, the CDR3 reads TGTGCCAGTAGACGAAGGGACGGTAGCAATCAGCCCCAGCATTTT. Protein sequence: CASRRRDGSNQPQHF. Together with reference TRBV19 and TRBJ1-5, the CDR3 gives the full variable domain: DGGITQSPKYLFRKEGQNVTLSCEQNLNHDAMYWYRQDPGQGLRLIYYSQIVNDFQKGDIAEGYSVSREKKESFPLTVTSAQKNPTAFYLCASRRRDGSNQPQHFGDGTRLSIL.